A selection of T cell receptor beta chains follows, all from one sample in a study of identical twins. MiXCR was run by TCRdb on the 5' RACE reads, yielding one entry per CDR3 protein. Here the sample spans 510,000 or so distinct CDR3 sequences, around 15% being singletons. Separately, the same data were catalogued under a study of yellow fever vaccine responses in identical twins.

Sequenced input: CD4+ T cells sorted from blood. Receptor source: a young woman in good health. Each CDR3 is given with its conserved first and last residue. Each record gives: J gene, V gene, clone size, D gene, CDR3 DNA, CDR3 protein. A D gene is named only where the DNA matches it firmly. Not all rows give a size; the values are once, few, many and, for expanded clones, a class.

>TRBJ2-2|TRBV5-1|NA|NA
TGCGCCAGCAGCTTCGGGACGGACCTGAGCACCGGGGAGCTGTTTTTT
CASSFGTDLSTGELFF
>TRBJ2-1|TRBV6-5|NA|NA
TGTGCCAGCAGGGCGGACAGCAATGAGCAGTTCTTC
CASRADSNEQFF
>TRBJ2-5|TRBV7-9|NA|NA
TGTGCCAGCAGCCCATCCGGGACGGGGGAGACCCAGTACTTC
CASSPSGTGETQYF
>TRBJ2-4|TRBV10-2|few|TRBD2
TGCGCCAGCGGTGGACTAGCGGGGTTTGAATTCGCCAAAAACATTCAGTACTTC
CASGGLAGFEFAKNIQYF
>TRBJ1-5|TRBV4-2|NA|NA
TGTGCCAGCTCTGAGACAGAATCTAGCAATCAGCCCCAGCATTTT
CASSETESSNQPQHF
>TRBJ1-6|TRBV7-9|few|NA
TGTGCCAGCAGCTTAGACAGCGGGTGGGGTTCACCCCTCCACTTT
CASSLDSGWGSPLHF
>TRBJ2-5|TRBV3-1|many|NA
TGTGCCAGCAGCCCACTCGGTCAAGAGACCCAGTACTTC
CASSPLGQETQYF
>TRBJ2-1|TRBV24-1|NA|TRBD2
TGTGCCACCAGTGATCCACCCGGACTAGCGGGGGGGCCCTCCTACAATGAGCAGTTCTTC
CATSDPPGLAGGPSYNEQFF
>TRBJ2-7|TRBV29-1|NA|NA
TGCAGCGTTGAGGGGGCTGGATACGAGCAGTACTTC
CSVEGAGYEQYF
>TRBJ1-1|TRBV5-1|NA|TRBD1
TGCGCCAGCAGCTCATCACAGGGGATGGGGAACACTGAAGCTTTCTTT
CASSSSQGMGNTEAFF
>TRBJ2-7|TRBV29-1|NA|NA
TGCAGCGGGGGGGATACGGGCGAGCAGTACTTC
CSGGDTGEQYF
>TRBJ2-3|TRBV5-1|NA|NA
TGCGCCAGCAGCTTGGTGGCCTCCGGGGATACGCAGTATTTT
CASSLVASGDTQYF
>TRBJ2-7|TRBV27|few|TRBD1
TGTGCCAGCAGTTTATCGCGGGCCGGGACAGTCTTCTACGAGCAGTACTTC
CASSLSRAGTVFYEQYF
>TRBJ1-4|TRBV15|NA|NA
TGTGCCACCAGCAGAGATGGCAGGATCTATAATGAAAAACTGTTTTTT
CATSRDGRIYNEKLFF
>TRBJ2-1|TRBV6-1|NA|TRBD1
TGTGCCAGCATGAGTGGGTGGACAGGGGAAGGCAATGAGCAGTTCTTC
CASMSGWTGEGNEQFF
>TRBJ1-4|TRBV20-1|NA|NA
TGCAGTGCTGACGGACGGACAACTAATGAAAAACTGTTTTTT
CSADGRTTNEKLFF
>TRBJ2-5|TRBV11-2|many|NA
TGTGCCAGCAGCTTAGGGGGCCTAGCCCGGGAGACCCAGTACTTC
CASSLGGLARETQYF
>TRBJ2-3|TRBV4-1|many|NA
TGCGCCAGCAGCCAAAGAAGGACTCCGGAAAGCACAGATACGCAGTATTTT
CASSQRRTPESTDTQYF
>TRBJ1-2|TRBV6-1|NA|NA
TGTGCCAGCAGTCCCAGTTGGGACTATGGCTACACCTTC
CASSPSWDYGYTF
>TRBJ2-1|TRBV7-7|NA|NA
TGTGCCAGCAGCCCGACAGTAAAAGATGAGCAGTTCTTC
CASSPTVKDEQFF
>TRBJ2-2|TRBV4-1|many|NA
TGCGCCAGCAGCCACCTGAACACCGGGGAGCTGTTTTTT
CASSHLNTGELFF
>TRBJ2-2|TRBV6-1|few|TRBD1
TGTGCCAGCAGTGTCGTCAGGGGGCATGGAGCCGGGGAGCTGTTTTTT
CASSVVRGHGAGELFF
>TRBJ2-1|TRBV4-2|few|TRBD2
TGTGCCAGCAGCCAAGGTCTCGGCGGGGGAGTCTCCTACAATGAGCAGTTCTTC
CASSQGLGGGVSYNEQFF
>TRBJ2-1|TRBV20-1|NA|TRBD2
TGCAGTGCTAGAGATCCTAGGACTAGCGGGAGAGAAGAGCAGTTCTTC
CSARDPRTSGREEQFF
>TRBJ1-5|TRBV12-3/TRBV12-4|NA|NA
TGTGCCAGTACACTCTCCCCGAGGAGCGGCAATCAGCCCCAGCATTTT
CASTLSPRSGNQPQHF
>TRBJ1-6|TRBV20-1|few|TRBD1
TGCAGTGCCCGCGGAGGACCGGGACAGAATTCACCCCTCCACTTT
CSARGGPGQNSPLHF
>TRBJ1-5|TRBV6-1|many|TRBD1
TGTGCCAGCAGATCGGGCGGACAGGGGAGTCAGCCCCAGCATTTT
CASRSGGQGSQPQHF
>TRBJ2-7|TRBV4-1|few|NA
TGCGCCAGCAGCCACCGGCCAAACAACTACGAGCAGTACTTC
CASSHRPNNYEQYF
>TRBJ1-1|TRBV5-5|few|NA
TGTGCCAGCAGCTTGAGGTTGATGAACACTGAAGCTTTCTTT
CASSLRLMNTEAFF
>TRBJ2-1|TRBV6-4|NA|TRBD2
TGTGCCAGCAGTGCCATCGGGGTAGCGGGAGATGAGCAGTTCTTC
CASSAIGVAGDEQFF
>TRBJ2-4|TRBV6-1|NA|NA
TGTGCCAGCAGCCCTACGGACAGAATAGCCAAAAACATTCAGTACTTC
CASSPTDRIAKNIQYF
>TRBJ2-3|TRBV14|NA|NA
TGTGCCAGCAGCCAAGTCCGGCAGGGAGATACGCAGTATTTT
CASSQVRQGDTQYF